This TCR beta chain is from a study of shared clonotypes between healthy human individuals. The authors distributed each subset's genomic DNA evenly over several immunoSEQ plates. DNA at about 0.2 ug, roughly 27,000 T cell genomes, went into sorted-subset replicate PCRs. TCRdb's copy holds only in-frame clones and misses some; the assay was immunoSEQ multiplex PCR. The sample contains about 2 million clones, roughly 95% of which appear only once. Trimming removed 5 bases from V and 4 bases from J; junction bases left unmatched: 10. Germline lookup yields CDR1 MNHEY and CDR2 SMNVEV (reference sequence). The CDR3 is made up of 16 amino acids. CD8 cells classed as naive were CD45RO-negative and positively selected for CCR7, excluding terminally differentiated effector memory CD45RA+ cells.

This clonotype was obtained from a young man in good health. The genes are TRBV27 and TRBJ2-7; 11 bases line up with TRBD2. Material for sequencing was naive CD8+ T cells sorted from blood. In DNA form, the CDR3 reads TGTGCCAGCAGTCAAACGACTAGCGGGATGGGGTACGAGCAGTACTTC. It specifies CASSQTTSGMGYEQYF.